These T cell receptor beta chains were read from a single sample in a study of a mutant IDH1 vaccine in newly diagnosed glioma. Their cognate antigens are unknown. Clones were sequenced by immunoSEQ multiplex PCR, and TCRdb holds only the in-frame ones, with some missing. The table records 30,000 or so clones, approximately 80% of them present only once. The specimen comprised PBMCs, sampled from a glioma patient whose treatment included an IDH1 peptide vaccine. The receptors originated from a young woman with glioma. The CDR3 runs from the conserved cysteine through the conserved F or W. The D gene is left open where the match is weak. Clone size appears in some rows only: once, few, many, or a class for an expanded clone.

j_call clone_size v_call cdr3_length d_call cdr3_nt cdr3_aa
TRBJ1-1 - TRBV7-2 14 - TGTGCCAGCCGGGATCCGGGGGGGAGCGCTGAAGCTTTCTTT CASRDPGGSAEAFF
TRBJ1-1 medium-sized TRBV7-4 19 - TGTGCCAGCAGCGCCACCCCCCGGGCTAAGGGTGGGATCGAGACTGAAGCTTTCTTT CASSATPRAKGGIETEAFF
TRBJ1-1 few TRBV2 13 - TGTGCCAGCATGTGGGGAGTGAACACTGAAGCTTTCTTT CASMWGVNTEAFF
TRBJ2-1 - TRBV5-5 16 - TGTGCCAGCAGCTGGTGGCAGGCCGTATCTTACAATGAGCAGTTCTTC CASSWWQAVSYNEQFF
TRBJ1-6 - TRBV23-1 13 - TGCGCCAGCAGTCAAGTTTTGGGTTCACCCCTCCACTTT CASSQVLGSPLHF
TRBJ1-6 - TRBV5-1 14 TRBD1 TGCGCCAGCGAGACCGGGACAGGGCTTTCACCCCTCCACTTT CASETGTGLSPLHF
TRBJ1-5 - TRBV10-1 19 TRBD1 TGCGCCAGCAGTGAGTCGAGGCAGGGGGCGAGCGGGGGCAATCAGCCCCAGCATTTT CASSESRQGASGGNQPQHF
TRBJ2-2 - TRBV9 13 - TGTGCCAGCAGCGTGGTACCCAACGGGGAGCTGTTTTTT CASSVVPNGELFF
TRBJ2-1 - TRBV28 14 - TGTGCCAGCAGTGCGAGGAGGACCTACAATGAGCAGTTCTTC CASSARRTYNEQFF
TRBJ1-1 - TRBV2 13 - TGTGCCAGCAGTGGGCAGGGGATCACTGAAGCTTTCTTT CASSGQGITEAFF
TRBJ1-1 - TRBV27 15 TRBD1 TGTGCCAGCAGACAGGGGGCGCTTCTGGGCACTGAAGCTTTCTTT CASRQGALLGTEAFF
TRBJ1-5 few TRBV30 16 - TGTGCCTGGAGTGGAGTGGGCAGTCTTAGCAATCAGCCCCAGCATTTT CAWSGVGSLSNQPQHF
TRBJ2-1 - TRBV5-1 13 - TGCGCCAGCAGTGCTGAGGCGTACAATGAGCAGTTCTTC CASSAEAYNEQFF
TRBJ1-2 - TRBV5-4 15 TRBD1 TGTGCCAGCAGCGGAACCGGGACAGGGAATTATGGCTACACCTTC CASSGTGTGNYGYTF
TRBJ1-1 - TRBV29-1 16 TRBD1 TGCAGCGTTGAAGATCTCCAGGGGGGGAAGGGCACTGAAGCTTTCTTT CSVEDLQGGKGTEAFF
TRBJ2-3 once TRBV7-6 20 - TGTGCCAGCAGCTTAGGGTTCGGGGCTAGCGCTATCCCGGACGCAGATACGCAGTATTTT CASSLGFGASAIPDADTQYF
TRBJ2-1 - TRBV29-1 13 TRBD2 TGCAGCGTTGATGGCGGGGGGAACAATGAGCAGTTCTTC CSVDGGGNNEQFF
TRBJ2-7 few TRBV7-2 13 - TGTGCCAGCAGCCCGGGGCCCCTCCGCGAGCAGTACTTC CASSPGPLREQYF
TRBJ1-2 - TRBV7-2 14 - TGTGCCAGCAGCTTAGCGGCGGCGGACTATGGCTACACCTTC CASSLAAADYGYTF
TRBJ2-1 - TRBV4-2 18 TRBD2 TGTGCCAGCAGCCAAGACAGGGCTAGCGGGGCTATAGGGAATGAGCAGTTCTTC CASSQDRASGAIGNEQFF
TRBJ2-7 few TRBV4-1 15 - TGCGCCAGCAGCCAAGAGGAGGGGTCATCCTACGAGCAGTACTTC CASSQEEGSSYEQYF
TRBJ2-7 - TRBV5-1 12 - TGCGCCAGCAGCAAACAGGGCTACGAGCAGTACTTC CASSKQGYEQYF
TRBJ2-3 - TRBV2 13 - TGTGCCAGCACCATATATAGCACAGATACGCAGTATTTT CASTIYSTDTQYF
TRBJ2-1 - TRBV7-2 12 - TGTGCCAGCACGCCCGCCCGGGACCAGCAGTTCTTC CASTPARDQQFF
TRBJ1-2 - TRBV14 15 - TGTGCCAGCAGCCAAGGGACAGCCGGAGTCTATGGCTACACCTTC CASSQGTAGVYGYTF
TRBJ2-7 - TRBV4-3 14 - TGCGCCAGCAGCCAAGGCCGTATGGGTTACGAGCAGTACTTC CASSQGRMGYEQYF
TRBJ1-3 - TRBV5-4 16 - TGTGCCAGCAGCTTGGATGCGGATTACTCTGGAAACACCATATATTTT CASSLDADYSGNTIYF
TRBJ1-2 - TRBV7-9 15 - TGTGCCAGCAGCTCCACAGTATCCTTCCTCTATGGCTACACCTTC CASSSTVSFLYGYTF
TRBJ1-1 - TRBV7-2 13 - TGTGCCAGCAGCTTGGGGAGGACCGGGGGCGACTTCTTT CASSLGRTGGDFF
TRBJ1-5 - TRBV11-2 18 - TGTGCCAGCAGCCGTATCCGGGGAGGGGATATTGGCAATCAGCCCCAGCATTTT CASSRIRGGDIGNQPQHF
TRBJ1-4 - TRBV18 11 - TGTGCCAGCTCCTCCGATGAAAAACTGTTTTTT CASSSDEKLFF
TRBJ1-2 - TRBV20-1 10 - TGCAGTGCTAGAGATGACCGTAACACCTTC CSARDDRNTF
TRBJ1-2 - TRBV6-5 12 - TGTGCCAGCAGTTACTCGGGAGCCGGCTACACCTTC CASSYSGAGYTF
TRBJ1-1 - TRBV5-1 15 - TGCGCCAGCAGCTTGGTCGGCAGGGCTGGCACTGAAGCTTTCTTT CASSLVGRAGTEAFF
TRBJ1-4 - TRBV30 13 - TGTGCCTGGAGTCCCACAGGCGGGGGGTGGCTGTTTTTT CAWSPTGGGWLFF
TRBJ2-4 - TRBV6-4 16 - TGTGCCAGCAGTGACTCTCGGCGGCTAGCCAAAAACATTCAGTACTTC CASSDSRRLAKNIQYF
TRBJ2-7 - TRBV9 14 TRBD2 TGTGCCAGCAGTGAGAATACCCGGGAGGAAGAGCAGTACTTC CASSENTREEEQYF
TRBJ2-3 once TRBV7-9 18 TRBD2 TGTGCCAGCAGCTTACACCGGACGTCGACTAGCGCTACAGATACGCAGTATTTT CASSLHRTSTSATDTQYF
TRBJ2-3 - TRBV7-2 16 - TGTGCCAGCAGCTTAGCGCGGGACAGATACACAGATACGCAGTATTTT CASSLARDRYTDTQYF
TRBJ1-1 - TRBV21-1 14 - TGTGCCAGCAGCAAGAGTCAGGAAGGGGCGAGGGTTTTCTTT CASSKSQEGARVFF
TRBJ2-7 - TRBV4-3 14 - TGCGCCAGCAGCCAAGGGGGGAACAATTACGAGCAGTACTTC CASSQGGNNYEQYF
TRBJ2-7 once TRBV29-1 15 - TGCAGCGTTGAAGTATCAAGCGATCCCTTCTACGAGCAGTACTTC CSVEVSSDPFYEQYF
TRBJ1-5 - TRBV30 15 - TGTGCCTGGAGTGAAGGGTTCGGTAGCAATCAGCCCCAGCATTTT CAWSEGFGSNQPQHF